The rows below give T cell receptor beta chains drawn from one sample of a study of T-cell reconstitution after alpha-beta-depleted transplantation in children. TCRdb re-derived calls from the PCR reads in MiXCR, one entry per CDR3 protein. The sample records more than 90,000 distinct CDR3 sequences, about 9.4% being singletons. The sample in question was PBMCs, obtained before TCRalphabeta/CD19-depleted stem cell transplant. The receptors were gathered from a boy between 2 and 10 years old with acute lymphoblastic leukemia, due to receive a stem cell transplant. CDR3s include the opening cysteine and the closing phenylalanine or tryptophan. Fields, in order: J gene, V gene, D gene, clone size, CDR3 DNA, CDR3 protein. The D gene is left open where the match is weak. Clone size appears in some rows only: once, few, many, or a class for an expanded clone.

>TRBJ2-1|TRBV5-1|TRBD2|few
TGCGCCAGCAGCCCAGCGGGGGCTCCTTACAATGAGCAGTTCTTC
CASSPAGAPYNEQFF
>TRBJ2-4|TRBV20-1|TRBD2|.
TGCAGTGCTCCCTGGGGGGCTAGCGGGAGGTTTTCTTCCAAAAACATTCAGTACTTC
CSAPWGASGRFSSKNIQYF
>TRBJ2-7|TRBV3-1|TRBD2|few
TGTGCCAGCAGCCTTGCTGGCGGGGGCTCCTACGAGCAGTACTTC
CASSLAGGGSYEQYF
>TRBJ2-7|TRBV9|TRBD1|.
TGTGCCAGCAGCCCTAAGACAGGGGCCGGGGACGAGCAGTACTTC
CASSPKTGAGDEQYF
>TRBJ1-1|TRBV10-3|.|.
TGTGCAATCGGAAACGCTAACACTGAAGCTTTCTTT
CAIGNANTEAFF
>TRBJ2-4|TRBV20-1|.|many
TGCAGTGCTAGTATTGAGGGGAACATTCAGTACTTC
CSASIEGNIQYF
>TRBJ2-1|TRBV15|.|few
TGTGCCACCAGCAGGGGGGGGGCCGGCTACAATGAGCAGTTCTTC
CATSRGGAGYNEQFF
>TRBJ1-3|TRBV12-3/TRBV12-4|.|.
TGTGCCAGCAAACGGGCTGGAAACACCATATATTTT
CASKRAGNTIYF
>TRBJ1-1|TRBV27|TRBD1|few
TGTGCCAGCAGATGGACAGGGGGCCACACTGAAGCTTTCTTT
CASRWTGGHTEAFF
>TRBJ1-2|TRBV20-1|.|few
TGCAGTGCTAGAGAAGGGGGGGGCCATGGCTACACCTTC
CSAREGGGHGYTF
>TRBJ2-2|TRBV28|TRBD1|.
TGTGCCAGCAGTTCCGGACAGGGAGACACCGGGGAGCTGTTTTTT
CASSSGQGDTGELFF
>TRBJ1-1|TRBV5-1|.|.
TGCGCCAGCAGCTTTTCCCAGAACACTGAAGCTTTCTTT
CASSFSQNTEAFF
>TRBJ2-1|TRBV5-1|TRBD1|.
TGCGCCAGCAGCTTGGGGGGACAGCGATGGTCGTATGAGCAGTTCTTC
CASSLGGQRWSYEQFF
>TRBJ2-2|TRBV11-2|TRBD1|few
TGTGCCAGCAGCTTACTCGTCCTCGGGACAGGGGGCGCCGGGGAGCTGTTTTTT
CASSLLVLGTGGAGELFF
>TRBJ2-7|TRBV6-1|.|few
TGTGCCAGCACTAGACTTACGTTGGACGAGCAGTACTTC
CASTRLTLDEQYF
>TRBJ1-4|TRBV12-3/TRBV12-4|TRBD1|few
TGTGCCAGCAGTCCTAACAGGGGGCTTCAGGAAAAACTGTTTTTT
CASSPNRGLQEKLFF
>TRBJ2-7|TRBV12-3/TRBV12-4|TRBD1|many
TGTGCCAGCAGTCATACCCCTAGGACAGGCTACGAGCAGTACTTC
CASSHTPRTGYEQYF
>TRBJ2-7|TRBV29-1|.|.
TGCAGCGTTGAAATCAGGGTCGGCGACGAGCAGTACTTC
CSVEIRVGDEQYF
>TRBJ2-7|TRBV5-1|TRBD1|few
TGCGCCAGCAGCCCTGACGGGACAGGATCCTACGAGCAGTACTTC
CASSPDGTGSYEQYF
>TRBJ1-1|TRBV20-1|TRBD1|.
TGCAGTGCTAGACCTACAGGGGCGAACACTGAAGCTTTCTTT
CSARPTGANTEAFF
>TRBJ2-3|TRBV7-3|.|many
TGTGCCAGCAGCTTATCCTCCCAACTTAGCACAGATACGCAGTATTTT
CASSLSSQLSTDTQYF
>TRBJ2-1|TRBV5-1|TRBD1|.
TGCGCCAGCAGCTCTTCCGGGACAGGGAGCAATGAGCAGTTCTTC
CASSSSGTGSNEQFF
>TRBJ2-6|TRBV12-3/TRBV12-4|.|.
TGTGCCAGCACCAATGGGGGCTCTGGGGCCAACGTCCTGACTTTC
CASTNGGSGANVLTF
>TRBJ2-7|TRBV12-3/TRBV12-4|TRBD2|.
TGTGCCAGCAGCGACCCACTAGCGGGGGTTAGGGAGCAGTACTTC
CASSDPLAGVREQYF
>TRBJ2-2|TRBV7-9|.|many
TGTGCCAGCAGCTGGGCCGGCGGCAGGGGGAACACCGGGGAGCTGTTTTTT
CASSWAGGRGNTGELFF